One sample yielded the 30 T cell receptor beta chains listed below, sequenced in a study of T cell responses to AZD1222 COVID-19 vaccine. The method was immunoSEQ multiplex PCR; TCRdb's version includes in-frame clones alone and lacks a portion of them. The data show about 140,000 clones, with around four fifths seen just once and approximately 4% held by the top ten. The sample was peripheral blood, taken on day 0 of AZD1222 vaccination. Receptors were obtained from an adult in good health.

This clone was counted a few times. In DNA form, the CDR3 reads TGCGCCAGCAGAGCGCCCGGGGACAATCAGCCCCAGCATTTT. Residues: CASRAPGDNQPQHF. The V call is TRBV5-1, the J call TRBJ1-5; no firm D call. CDR1 is SGHRS and CDR2 is YFSETQ in the germline V gene. This CDR3 has 14 residues. The germline V and J ends were trimmed by 5 bases and 3 bases, with 12 bases remaining between them.

This chain uses TRBV5-1 with TRBJ2-3, with TRBD2 as a possible D gene (6 bases). V shed 4 bases and J shed 4 bases, with 10 bases lying between them. This CDR3 spans 13 amino acids. Germline values: CDR1 SGHRS, CDR2 YFSETQ. The CDR3 reads CASSRDFPDTQYF. In DNA form, the CDR3 reads TGCGCCAGCAGCAGGGACTTCCCAGATACGCAGTATTTT.

V is TRBV7-9 and J is TRBJ1-2; D gene unclear. The V end lost 5 bases, the J end lost 6 bases, and 19 bases lay between the germline ends. Germline values: CDR1 SEHNR, CDR2 FQNEAQ (reference sequence). The CDR3 sequence is 15 residues long. CDR3 DNA sequence: TGTGCCAGCAGCCCACCGCGGGGTCCCCGGGATGGCTACACCTTC. Translated: CASSPPRGPRDGYTF.

The V gene is TRBV13, the J gene TRBJ2-7; the D gene is possibly TRBD1 (6 bases). V lost 3 bases to trimming and J lost 3 bases, with 12 bases between them. The CDR3 is 14 amino acids. Germline-derived CDR1 and CDR2 are PRHDT and FYEKMQ (reference sequence). CDR3 sequence reads: CASSFLDSDYEQYF. In nucleotides, the CDR3 is TGTGCCAGCAGCTTTTTGGACAGTGACTACGAGCAGTACTTC.

The chain uses TRBV6-5 and TRBJ2-5, with a tentative D call TRBD2 (5 bases). The CDR3 extends over 14 amino acids. Trimming pared 2 bases from V and 4 bases from J, leaving 11 bases between. Germline V gene data show CDR1 as MNHEY and CDR2 as SVGAGI. CDR3 in DNA: TGTGCCAGCAGTTACAGTTGGAGGACAGAGACCCAGTACTTC. This gives the protein CASSYSWRTETQYF.

The genes are TRBV3-1 (or the pseudogene TRBV3-2) and TRBJ1-2; TRBD1 might be the D (5 bases). The germline gives CDR1 LGHDT, CDR2 YNNKEL (reference sequence). This CDR3 region has 14 residues. With 1 base removed from V and 7 bases from J, the gap between germline ends came to 13 bases. CDR3 DNA: TGTGCCAGCAGCCAAGGTCCAGGGAAGGGTGGCTACACCTTC. It translates to CASSQGPGKGGYTF.

This chain joins TRBV25-1 and TRBJ1-5, with 7 bases lining up with TRBD1. J gave up 2 bases and V 4 bases, and 2 bases lay outside the gene matches. Looked up from germline, CDR1 is MGHDK and CDR2 is SYGVNS. This CDR3 region has 14 residues. The CDR3 DNA reads as TGTGCCAGCAGTGCTACAGGGGGCAATCAGCCCCAGCATTTT. This codes for CASSATGGNQPQHF. The whole variable domain, filled in from reference TRBV25-1 and TRBJ1-5, reads EADIYQTPRYLVIGTGKKITLECSQTMGHDKMYWYQQDPGMELHLIHYSYGVNSTEKGDLSSESTVSRIRTEHFPLTLESARPSHTSQYLCASSATGGNQPQHFGDGTRLSIL.

This clone showed up just once. This chain links TRBV7-9 with TRBJ2-3, with unresolved D. Trimming took off 4 bases at V and 2 bases at J, with 13 bases between the two ends. Germline CDR1 and CDR2: SEHNR and FQNEAQ (reference sequence). This CDR3 is built from 15 residues. This chain's CDR3 is CASSSSRGYTDTQYF. The DNA of the CDR3 is TGTGCCAGCAGCTCCTCTAGAGGATACACAGATACGCAGTATTTT.

This sequence joins TRBV6-6 and TRBJ1-6; no clear D gene. Germline V gives CDR1 MNHNY, CDR2 SVGAGI (reference sequence). The V gene lost 8 bases and the J gene lost 1 base, with 9 bases spanning the gap. This CDR3 region has 14 residues. The DNA of the CDR3 is TGTGCCAGCGGGTTGGCTTCCTATAATTCACCCCTCCACTTT. Encoded protein: CASGLASYNSPLHF.

This clone has only a few counts. V usage is TRBV12-3 or TRBV12-4 and J usage is TRBJ1-2; D not resolved. V was cut by 0 bases and J by 7 bases, with 9 bases left in between. This CDR3 spans 13 amino acids. The CDR3 DNA reads TGTGCCAGCAGTTTAGCGTTGGGTTCTGGCTACACCTTC. The encoded protein is CASSLALGSGYTF.

The rearrangement links TRBV5-1 to TRBJ1-1; 9 bases agree with TRBD1. Germline assignment: CDR1 SGHRS and CDR2 YFSETQ. The CDR3 spans 15 residues. V shed 4 bases and J 5 bases; nucleotides not matched to a gene: 9. The CDR3 bases are TGCGCCAGCAGCATCCTACAGGGGGCGCGAACTGAAGCTTTCTTT. Translated: CASSILQGARTEAFF.

The chain links TRBV4-2 to TRBJ2-7; D ambiguous. V was cut by 0 bases and J by 0 bases, with 9 bases left in between. Germline V gene lookup returns CDR1 LGHNA and CDR2 YNFKEQ. CDR3 length: 15 residues. The CDR3 sequence: CASSQDENPSYEQYF. The CDR3 DNA follows: TGTGCCAGCAGCCAAGATGAGAATCCCTCCTACGAGCAGTACTTC.

J is TRBJ1-1 and V is TRBV11-2; 7 bases align to TRBD1. Losses at the gene ends were 4 bases for V and 7 bases for J; bases not matched to a gene: 6. The CDR3 consists of 13 residues. The germline gives CDR1 SGHAT, CDR2 FQNNGV. The CDR3, as DNA: TGTGCCAGCAGCTATAAACAGGGGAATGAAGCTTTCTTT. This sequence encodes CASSYKQGNEAFF.

J is TRBJ1-2 and V is TRBV11-3; D is uncertain. Per the germline V gene, CDR1 is SGHNT and CDR2 is YENEEA. This CDR3 contains 13 residues. V lost 7 bases and J lost 2, with 11 bases in between. This chain's CDR3 is CASIAGQNYGYTF. The DNA of the CDR3 is TGTGCCAGCATCGCCGGGCAGAACTATGGCTACACCTTC.

The rearrangement links TRBV28 to TRBJ2-2, with D perhaps TRBD2 (5 bases). The CDR3 runs to 12 residues. The germline CDR1 and CDR2 sequences are MDHEN and SYDVKM. V was shortened by 7 bases and J by 6 bases, with 9 bases between the two germline ends. CDR3 in DNA: TGTGCCAGCACTATGCGGGCCGGGGAGCTGTTTTTT. This gives the protein CASTMRAGELFF. Full variable domain (remainder filled in from reference TRBV28 and TRBJ2-2): DVKVTQSSRYLVKRTGEKVFLECVQDMDHENMFWYRQDPGLGLRLIYFSYDVKMKEKGDIPEGYSVSREKKERFSLILESASTNQTSMYLCASTMRAGELFFGEGSRLTVL.

V is TRBV28 and J is TRBJ1-2, with 11 bases matching TRBD1. V was pared by 5 bases and J by 8 bases, with 10 bases of the junction left unmatched. Germline-derived CDR1 and CDR2 are MDHEN and SYDVKM. This CDR3 contains 15 residues. The CDR3: CASSRFGTGGRGYTF. Here the CDR3 DNA reads TGTGCCAGCAGTCGTTTTGGGACAGGGGGAAGAGGCTACACCTTC.

This rearrangement joins TRBV7-6 to TRBJ2-5; the match to TRBD2 covers 12 bases. The junction had 4 bases not matched to a gene; V was cut back by 6 bases and J by 2 bases. There are 15 residues in the CDR3. CDR1 and CDR2 from the germline V gene are SGHVS and FNYEAQ. The chain's CDR3 is CASRKTSGGQETQYF. The CDR3 DNA reads TGTGCCAGCAGAAAAACTAGCGGGGGGCAAGAGACCCAGTACTTC.

The sample holds a few counts of this clone. The genes are TRBV9 and TRBJ1-6; D call uncertain. Germline CDR1 and CDR2: SGDLS and YYNGEE. Trimming took 4 bases from V and 5 from J, leaving 13 bases between them. This CDR3 has 15 residues. In DNA form, the CDR3 reads TGTGCCAGCAGCCTAGGTCCTGGGGATAATTCACCCCTCCACTTT. Translating gives CASSLGPGDNSPLHF.

J is TRBJ1-2 and V is TRBV3-1 (or the pseudogene TRBV3-2); 7 nucleotides align to TRBD1. The CDR3 is 15 residues long. The germline V gene has CDR1 LGHDT and CDR2 YNNKEL (reference sequence). With 4 bases clipped from V and 4 bases from J, the junction kept 9 bases outside the gene matches. The CDR3 DNA is TGTGCCAGCAGCCCCACGAAGACAGGGAGCTATGGCTACACCTTC. This translates into CASSPTKTGSYGYTF.

This clone was counted a few times. The genes are TRBV9 and TRBJ2-1; 10 bases are a match to TRBD1. V was clipped by 4 bases and J by 6 bases; unmatched bases: 7. The CDR3 has 15 residues. Germline V gene lookup returns CDR1 SGDLS and CDR2 YYNGEE. CDR3 amino acids: CASSFTGQGFNEQFF. CDR3 nucleotide sequence: TGTGCCAGCAGCTTCACGGGACAGGGGTTCAATGAGCAGTTCTTC.

The genes are TRBV28 and TRBJ1-5; possibly TRBD1 for D (6 bases). CDR3 length equals 17 residues. Trimming removed 6 bases at V and 0 bases at J, with 18 bases between. CDR1 and CDR2 (germline): MDHEN, SYDVKM. The CDR3: CASSSLGRQDSNQPQHF. In nucleotides, the CDR3 is TGTGCCAGCAGCTCCCTGGGGCGACAGGATAGCAATCAGCCCCAGCATTTT.

This sequence joins TRBV28 and TRBJ1-2; D is unclear. The CDR3 runs 15 residues. Germline V lookup: CDR1 MDHEN, CDR2 SYDVKM. The V and J ends lost 5 bases and 2 bases respectively, with 15 bases between them. Here the CDR3 DNA reads TGTGCCAGCAGTCGCCAAACCTCGGGGAACTATGGCTACACCTTC. This encodes CASSRQTSGNYGYTF.

V and J are TRBV19 and TRBJ1-5; D unclear. V lost 0 bases, J lost 1 base, and 4 bases lay in between. CDR3 length: 14 amino acids. Germline-derived CDR1 and CDR2 are LNHDA and SQIVND (reference sequence). The CDR3 sequence: CASSIEGSNQPQHF. DNA for the CDR3: TGTGCCAGTAGTATAGAGGGCAGCAATCAGCCCCAGCATTTT.

This clone was picked up a small number of times. V gene TRBV2 combines with J gene TRBJ1-6; perhaps TRBD1 as D (6 bases). The CDR3 runs to 16 residues. Germline-derived CDR1 and CDR2 are SNHLY and FYNNEI. Trimming left V 0 bases short and J 10 bases short, with 16 bases between. The CDR3 spells CASSEARDRPLSPLHF. CDR3 in DNA: TGTGCCAGCAGTGAAGCACGAGACAGGCCTTTATCACCCCTCCACTTT.

The chain combines TRBV15 with TRBJ1-5; possible D gene TRBD1, 6 bases. CDR3 length: 17 residues. The V end lost 4 bases, the J end lost 5 bases, and 21 bases lay between the germline ends. Germline assignment: CDR1 LNHNV and CDR2 YYDKDF (reference sequence). CDR3 loop: CATSIKLRTVGDQPQHF. The DNA for the CDR3 is TGTGCCACCAGCATAAAGCTAAGGACAGTGGGGGATCAGCCCCAGCATTTT.

The V and J genes are TRBV9 and TRBJ1-1; D may be TRBD1 (5 bases). The CDR3 runs to 15 residues. The germline gives CDR1 SGDLS, CDR2 YYNGEE. Trimming pared 3 bases from V and 3 bases from J, leaving 15 bases between. CDR3 residues: CASSATGGIDTEAFF. CDR3 nucleotide sequence: TGTGCCAGCAGCGCGACGGGGGGGATCGACACTGAAGCTTTCTTT.

The rearrangement joins TRBV7-9 to TRBJ2-7; D is perhaps TRBD1 or TRBD2 (5 bases each). The CDR3 has 13 residues. V was trimmed by 5 bases and J by 6 bases, leaving 14 bases between them. CDR1 and CDR2 from the germline V gene are SEHNR and FQNEAQ (reference sequence). The CDR3 DNA reads TGTGCCAGCAGCCAAGGGACCTCCGTCGAGCAGTACTTC. It encodes CASSQGTSVEQYF.

The gene calls are TRBV7-9 and TRBJ1-5; 11 bases line up with TRBD1. The germline gives CDR1 SEHNR, CDR2 FQNEAQ (reference sequence). V was clipped by 5 bases and J by 9 bases; unmatched bases: 6. The CDR3 has 14 amino acids. CDR3 residues: CASSPGQGVLPQHF. CDR3 in DNA: TGTGCCAGCAGCCCGGGACAGGGGGTTCTGCCCCAGCATTTT.

This chain uses TRBV6-6 with TRBJ2-1; D might be TRBD1 (8 bases). Per germline, CDR1 MNHNY and CDR2 SVGAGI (reference sequence). This CDR3 spans 12 amino acids. V was trimmed by 7 bases and J by 9 bases, leaving 13 bases between them. The CDR3 DNA sequence: TGTGCCAGCACCAACAGGGGGGGTGAGCAGTTCTTC. It specifies CASTNRGGEQFF.

The chain combines TRBV5-4 with TRBJ2-1; 12 bases line up with TRBD2. V was clipped by 4 bases and J by 4 bases; unmatched bases: 3. The CDR3 is made up of 15 amino acids. Germline V gene data show CDR1 as SGHNT and CDR2 as YYREEE (reference sequence). The CDR3 nucleotides read TGTGCCAGCAGCCCGACTAGCGGGGGTTACAATGAGCAGTTCTTC. Amino acids: CASSPTSGGYNEQFF.